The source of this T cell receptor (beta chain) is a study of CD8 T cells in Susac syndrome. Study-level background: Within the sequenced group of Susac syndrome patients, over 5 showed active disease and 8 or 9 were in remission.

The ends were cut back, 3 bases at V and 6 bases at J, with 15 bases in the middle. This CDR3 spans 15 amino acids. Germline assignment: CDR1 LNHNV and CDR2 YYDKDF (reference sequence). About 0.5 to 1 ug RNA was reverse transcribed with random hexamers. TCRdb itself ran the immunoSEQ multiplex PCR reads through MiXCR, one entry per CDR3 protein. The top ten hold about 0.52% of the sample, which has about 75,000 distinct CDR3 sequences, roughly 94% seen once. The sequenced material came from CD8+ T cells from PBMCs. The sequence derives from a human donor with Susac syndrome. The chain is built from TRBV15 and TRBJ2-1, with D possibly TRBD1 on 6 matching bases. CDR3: CATSRAGVSGNEQFF. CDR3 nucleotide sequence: TGTGCCACCAGCAGGGCAGGGGTTTCTGGCAATGAGCAGTTCTTC.